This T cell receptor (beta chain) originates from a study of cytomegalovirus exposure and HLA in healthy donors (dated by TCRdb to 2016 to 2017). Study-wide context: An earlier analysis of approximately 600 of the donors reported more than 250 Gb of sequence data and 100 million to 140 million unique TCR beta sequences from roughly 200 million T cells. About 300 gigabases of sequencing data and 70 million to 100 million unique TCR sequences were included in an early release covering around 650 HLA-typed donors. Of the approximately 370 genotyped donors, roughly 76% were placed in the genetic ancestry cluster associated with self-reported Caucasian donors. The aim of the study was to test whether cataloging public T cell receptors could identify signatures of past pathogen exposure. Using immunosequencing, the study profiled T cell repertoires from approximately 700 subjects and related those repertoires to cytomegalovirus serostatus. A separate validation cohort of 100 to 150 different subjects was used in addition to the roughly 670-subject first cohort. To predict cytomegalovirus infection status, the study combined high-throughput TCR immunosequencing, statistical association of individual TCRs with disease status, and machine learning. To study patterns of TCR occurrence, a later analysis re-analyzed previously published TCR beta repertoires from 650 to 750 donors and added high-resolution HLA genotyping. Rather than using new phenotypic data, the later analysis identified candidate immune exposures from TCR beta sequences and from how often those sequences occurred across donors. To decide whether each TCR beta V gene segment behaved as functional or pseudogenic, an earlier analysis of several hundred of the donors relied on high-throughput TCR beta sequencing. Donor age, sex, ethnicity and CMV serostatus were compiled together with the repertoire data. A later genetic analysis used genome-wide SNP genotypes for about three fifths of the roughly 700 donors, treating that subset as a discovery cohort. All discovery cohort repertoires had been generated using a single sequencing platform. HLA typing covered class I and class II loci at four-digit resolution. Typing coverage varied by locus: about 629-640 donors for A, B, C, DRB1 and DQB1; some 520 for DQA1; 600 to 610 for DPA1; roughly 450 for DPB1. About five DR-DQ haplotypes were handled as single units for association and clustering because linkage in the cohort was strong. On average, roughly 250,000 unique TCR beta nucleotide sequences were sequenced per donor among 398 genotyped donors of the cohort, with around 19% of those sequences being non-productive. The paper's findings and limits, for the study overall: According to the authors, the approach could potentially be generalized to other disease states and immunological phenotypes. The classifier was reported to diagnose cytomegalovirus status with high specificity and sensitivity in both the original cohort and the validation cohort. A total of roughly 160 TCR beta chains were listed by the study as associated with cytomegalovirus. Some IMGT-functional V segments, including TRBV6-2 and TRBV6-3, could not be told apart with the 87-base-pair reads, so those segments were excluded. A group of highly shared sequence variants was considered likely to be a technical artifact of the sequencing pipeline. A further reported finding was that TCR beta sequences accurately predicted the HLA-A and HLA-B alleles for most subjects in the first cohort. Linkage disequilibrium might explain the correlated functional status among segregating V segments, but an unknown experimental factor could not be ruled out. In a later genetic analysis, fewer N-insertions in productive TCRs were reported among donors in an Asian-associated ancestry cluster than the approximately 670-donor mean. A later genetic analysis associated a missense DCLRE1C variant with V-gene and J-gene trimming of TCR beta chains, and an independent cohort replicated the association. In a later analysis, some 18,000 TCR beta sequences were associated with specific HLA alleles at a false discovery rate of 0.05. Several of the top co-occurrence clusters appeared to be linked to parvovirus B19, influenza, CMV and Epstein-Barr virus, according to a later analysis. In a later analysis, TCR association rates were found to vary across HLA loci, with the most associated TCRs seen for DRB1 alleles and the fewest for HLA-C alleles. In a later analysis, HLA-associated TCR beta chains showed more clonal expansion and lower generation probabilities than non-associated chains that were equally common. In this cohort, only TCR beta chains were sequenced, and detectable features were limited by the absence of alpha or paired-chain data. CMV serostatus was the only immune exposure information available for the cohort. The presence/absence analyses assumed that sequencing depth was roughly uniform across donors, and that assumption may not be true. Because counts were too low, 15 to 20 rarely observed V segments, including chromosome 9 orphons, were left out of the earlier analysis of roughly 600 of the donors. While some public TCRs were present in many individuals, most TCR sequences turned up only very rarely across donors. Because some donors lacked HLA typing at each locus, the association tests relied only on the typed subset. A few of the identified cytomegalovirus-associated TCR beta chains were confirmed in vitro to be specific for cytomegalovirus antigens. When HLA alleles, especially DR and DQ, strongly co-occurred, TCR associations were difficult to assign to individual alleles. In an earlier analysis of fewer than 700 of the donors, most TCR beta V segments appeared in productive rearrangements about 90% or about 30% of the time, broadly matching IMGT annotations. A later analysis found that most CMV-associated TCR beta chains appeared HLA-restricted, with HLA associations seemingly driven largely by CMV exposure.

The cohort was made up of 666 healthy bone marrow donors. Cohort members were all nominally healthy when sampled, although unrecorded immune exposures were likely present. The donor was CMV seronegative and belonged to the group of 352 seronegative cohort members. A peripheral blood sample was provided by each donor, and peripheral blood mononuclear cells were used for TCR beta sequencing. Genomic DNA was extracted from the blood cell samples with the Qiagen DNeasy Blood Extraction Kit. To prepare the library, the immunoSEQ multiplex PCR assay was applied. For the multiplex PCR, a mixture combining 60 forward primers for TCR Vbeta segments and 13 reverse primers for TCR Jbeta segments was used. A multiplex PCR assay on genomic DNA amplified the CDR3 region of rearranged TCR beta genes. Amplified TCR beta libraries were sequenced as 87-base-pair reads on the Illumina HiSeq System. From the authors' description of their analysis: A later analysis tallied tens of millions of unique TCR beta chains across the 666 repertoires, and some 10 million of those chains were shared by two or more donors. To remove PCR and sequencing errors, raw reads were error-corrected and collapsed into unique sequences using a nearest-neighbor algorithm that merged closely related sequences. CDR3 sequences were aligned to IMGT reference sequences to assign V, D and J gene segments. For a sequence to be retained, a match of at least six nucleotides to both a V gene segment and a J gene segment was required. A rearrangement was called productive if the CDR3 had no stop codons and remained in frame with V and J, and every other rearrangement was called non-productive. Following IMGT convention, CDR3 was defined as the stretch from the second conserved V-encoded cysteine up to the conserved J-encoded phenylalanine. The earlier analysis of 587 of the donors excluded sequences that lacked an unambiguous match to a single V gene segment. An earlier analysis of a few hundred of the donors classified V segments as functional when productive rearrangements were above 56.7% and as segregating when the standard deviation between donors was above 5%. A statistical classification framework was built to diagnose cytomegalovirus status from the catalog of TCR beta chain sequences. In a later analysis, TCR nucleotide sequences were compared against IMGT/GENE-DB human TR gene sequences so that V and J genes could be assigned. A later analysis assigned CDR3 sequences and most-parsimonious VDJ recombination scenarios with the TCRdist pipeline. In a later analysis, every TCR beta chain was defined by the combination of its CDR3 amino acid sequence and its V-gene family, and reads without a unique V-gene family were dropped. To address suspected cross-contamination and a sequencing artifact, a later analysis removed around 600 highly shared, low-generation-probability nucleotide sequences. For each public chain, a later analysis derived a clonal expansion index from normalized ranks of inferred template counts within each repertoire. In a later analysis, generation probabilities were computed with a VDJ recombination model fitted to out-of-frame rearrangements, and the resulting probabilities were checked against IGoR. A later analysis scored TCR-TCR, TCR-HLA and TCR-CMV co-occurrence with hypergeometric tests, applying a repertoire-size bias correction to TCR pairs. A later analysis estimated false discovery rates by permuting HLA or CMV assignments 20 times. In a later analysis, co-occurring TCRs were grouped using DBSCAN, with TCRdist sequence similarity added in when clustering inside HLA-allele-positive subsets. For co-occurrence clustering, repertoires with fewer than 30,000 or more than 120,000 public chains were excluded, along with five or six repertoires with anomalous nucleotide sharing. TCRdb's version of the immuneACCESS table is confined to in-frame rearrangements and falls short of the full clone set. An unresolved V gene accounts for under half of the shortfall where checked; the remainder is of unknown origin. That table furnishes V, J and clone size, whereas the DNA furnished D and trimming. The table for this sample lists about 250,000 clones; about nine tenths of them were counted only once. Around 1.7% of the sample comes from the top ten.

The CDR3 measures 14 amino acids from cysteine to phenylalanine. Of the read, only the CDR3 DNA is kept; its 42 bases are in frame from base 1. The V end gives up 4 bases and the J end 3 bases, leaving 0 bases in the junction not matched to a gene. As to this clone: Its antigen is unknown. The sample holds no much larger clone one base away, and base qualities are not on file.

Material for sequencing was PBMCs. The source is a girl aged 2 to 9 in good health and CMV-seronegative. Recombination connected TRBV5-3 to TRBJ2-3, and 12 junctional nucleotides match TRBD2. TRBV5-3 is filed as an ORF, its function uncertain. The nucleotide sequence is TGTGCCAGAAGCGGGACTAGCGGGACAGATACGCAGTATTTT. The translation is CARSGTSGTDTQYF.